Listed here is a single T cell receptor (beta chain). The antigen is unknown. The CDR3 is made up of 12 amino acids. CDR1 SQVTM and CDR2 ANQGSEA come from the germline V gene. Between the trimmed V and J ends, which lost 4 bases and 8 bases, there was a span of 14 bases. An input of about 0.5 to 1 ug of RNA was subjected to reverse transcription using random hexamers. TCR beta CDR3 was amplified by immunoSEQ covering 54 Vbeta and 13 Jbeta. A single record per CDR3 protein comes from TCRdb applying MiXCR to the immunoSEQ multiplex PCR reads. The sample holds 90,000 or so distinct CDR3 sequences, around 93% seen once. This entry comes from a study of CD8 T cells in Susac syndrome. Whole-study results and caveats: The authors acknowledged that the study's TCR sequencing and HLA analysis involved relatively few individuals.

CD8+ and CD4+ T cells from blood underwent TCR beta sequencing. The V and J genes are TRBV29-1 and TRBJ1-2; D is uncertain. Sequencing was done on a sample of CD8+ T cells from PBMCs. This clonotype originated in a human donor in good health. CDR3 coding DNA: TGCAGCGTTGTCCCTCCGTCGGGAGGCTACACCTTC. Encoded protein: CSVVPPSGGYTF.